This passage covers 18 T cell receptor beta chains from one sample sequenced in a study of blood T cell repertoires in COVID-19. Sequencing used immunoSEQ multiplex PCR; TCRdb keeps in-frame clones, though not all of them. The top ten hold around 1.5% of the sample, which has about 230,000 clones, about 79% seen once. Sequences were obtained from peripheral blood. The source of these receptors is a middle-aged woman who had recovered from COVID-19.

This sequence joins TRBV11-2 and TRBJ2-1, with 9 positions matching TRBD1. V was pared by 5 bases and J by 9 bases, with 11 bases of the junction left unmatched. This CDR3 has 15 residues. Germline V gene data show CDR1 as SGHAT and CDR2 as FQNNGV. CDR3 in DNA: TGTGCCAGCAGCCAGCTACAGGGGGCGGTGGCTGAGCAGTTCTTC. Translation gives CASSQLQGAVAEQFF.

This clone was observed a few times. The chain carries TRBV5-6 and TRBJ1-5; 8 nucleotides agree with TRBD1. Unmatched junction bases numbered 13, after V lost 6 bases and J lost 5 bases. Germline V lookup: CDR1 SGHDT, CDR2 YYEEEE. The CDR3 spans 16 residues. CDR3 DNA sequence: TGTGCCAGCACCTCGATGGAGGGACAGGCTTATCAGCCCCAGCATTTT. Protein sequence: CASTSMEGQAYQPQHF.

Regarding this clone: The same CDR3 is also encoded by other DNA sequences in this sample. For the CDR3, the DNA is TGTGCCAGCAGCTTAGCGGGCCTCCAAGAGACCCAGTACTTC. This encodes CASSLAGLQETQYF. The chain joins TRBV7-2 to TRBJ2-5; D is uncertain. This CDR3 has 14 amino acids. CDR1 is SGHTA and CDR2 is FQGNSA in the germline V gene. V lost 0 bases and J 1 base, leaving 6 bases between the germline ends.

The chain recombines TRBV11-2 with TRBJ1-5, with TRBD1 identical over 8 bases. Trimming removed 5 bases from V and 2 bases from J; junction bases left unmatched: 5. This CDR3 has 15 residues. Germline loops: CDR1 SGHAT, CDR2 FQNNGV. The CDR3 here is CASSGQGIGNQPQHF. CDR3 sequence (DNA): TGTGCCAGCAGCGGACAGGGTATAGGCAATCAGCCCCAGCATTTT.

The chain is built from TRBV5-6 and TRBJ2-7, with 7 bases fitting TRBD1. Germline-derived CDR1 and CDR2 are SGHDT and YYEEEE. This CDR3 has 12 residues. V lost 3 bases to trimming and J lost 5 bases; unmatched junction nucleotides: 2. CDR3 sequence reads: CASSWGTDEQYF. CDR3 sequence (DNA): TGTGCCAGCAGCTGGGGGACAGACGAGCAGTACTTC.

The V and J genes are TRBV5-1 and TRBJ2-3; no definite D call. V lost 4 bases, J lost 0 bases, and 9 bases lay in between. Germline V gives CDR1 SGHRS, CDR2 YFSETQ. This CDR3 is 14 amino acids long. The CDR3 DNA follows: TGCGCCAGCAGCACAGTACCGAGCACAGATACGCAGTATTTT. It is translated as CASSTVPSTDTQYF.

The chain combines TRBV13 with TRBJ2-5; D may be TRBD1 (5 bases). The CDR3 totals 14 residues. Trimming took 5 bases from V and 5 from J, leaving 15 bases between them. Germline CDR1 is PRHDT and CDR2 is FYEKMQ (reference sequence). CDR3 protein: CASSPPLQEETQYF. The DNA for the CDR3 is TGTGCCAGCAGCCCGCCGCTACAGGAGGAGACCCAGTACTTC.

The gene calls are TRBV30 and TRBJ1-5; TRBD1 aligns across 9 bases. The CDR3 spans 14 residues. Germline V gives CDR1 GTSNPN, CDR2 SVGIG (reference sequence). With 7 bases clipped from V and 6 bases from J, the junction kept 10 bases outside the gene matches. The CDR3 reads CAYSGQGQSQPQHF. The CDR3 DNA reads as TGTGCCTACTCGGGACAGGGTCAGAGTCAGCCCCAGCATTTT.

The gene calls are TRBV7-8 and TRBJ2-7, with TRBD1 matching over 10 bases. This CDR3 comprises 16 residues. J lost 3 bases, V lost 1 base, and 6 bases had no gene match. The germline V gene encodes CDR1 SGHVS and CDR2 FQNEAQ. The CDR3 region is CASSLVGGTGDYEQYF. The CDR3 bases are TGTGCCAGCAGCTTAGTCGGTGGGACAGGGGACTACGAGCAGTACTTC.

This clone was observed once. V is TRBV3-1 (or the pseudogene TRBV3-2) and J is TRBJ1-6; possibly TRBD1 for D (6 bases). The V gene's germline CDR1 is LGHDT and CDR2 YNNKEL (reference sequence). Trimming removed 4 bases from V and 7 bases from J, with 11 bases in between. This CDR3 has 14 amino acids. As DNA, the CDR3 is TGTGCCAGCAGCCCTAGCAGGGGCAATTCACCCCTCCACTTT. Translated, it gives CASSPSRGNSPLHF.

This sequence joins TRBV18 and TRBJ1-5; possible D gene TRBD1, 6 bases. Trimming pared 5 bases from V and 2 bases from J, leaving 16 bases between. Germline V lookup: CDR1 KGHSH, CDR2 LQKENI. This CDR3 is built from 16 residues. CDR3 region: CASSVSGAGGNQPQHF. In DNA form, the CDR3 reads TGTGCCAGCTCAGTATCAGGGGCGGGGGGCAATCAGCCCCAGCATTTT.

The chain carries TRBV27 and TRBJ1-2; D not resolved. The germline V gene encodes CDR1 MNHEY and CDR2 SMNVEV (reference sequence). The CDR3 extends over 14 amino acids. V lost 1 base to trimming and J lost 8 bases, with 14 bases between them. The CDR3, as DNA: TGTGCCAGCAGTTTATTCTCGGGGTCAGGAGGCTACACCTTC. It yields the protein CASSLFSGSGGYTF.

The V call is TRBV7-9, the J call TRBJ2-1; TRBD1 might be the D (5 bases). Deletions cut 3 bases from V and 10 bases from J, with 16 bases between. CDR1 is SEHNR, CDR2 FQNEAQ, per germline (reference sequence). This CDR3 region has 14 residues. CDR3 protein: CASSFESVRGEQFF. The DNA for the CDR3 is TGTGCCAGCAGCTTCGAGTCTGTTAGGGGCGAGCAGTTCTTC.

This chain links TRBV10-1 with TRBJ2-7; D is perhaps TRBD2 (6 bases). The CDR3 spans 10 residues. Trimming shortened V by 6 bases and J by 7 bases, and 7 bases separated the two germline ends. Germline V gives CDR1 WNHNN, CDR2 SYGVQD (reference sequence). CDR3: CASRGGEQYF. CDR3 nucleotides: TGCGCCAGCAGAGGAGGGGAGCAGTACTTC.

This clone was picked up many times. The J gene is TRBJ1-4, the V gene TRBV25-1; a weak D match, TRBD1 (6 bases). Trimming took off 7 bases at V and 1 base at J, with 7 bases between the two ends. The CDR3 length is 13 residues. Germline loops: CDR1 MGHDK, CDR2 SYGVNS. CDR3 in amino acids: CASIGGTNEKLFF. DNA for the CDR3: TGTGCCAGCATAGGGGGAACTAATGAAAAACTGTTTTTT.

V usage is TRBV3-1 (or the pseudogene TRBV3-2) and J usage is TRBJ1-1; weak D call: TRBD1 (5 bases). The CDR3 consists of 12 residues. The germline V and J ends were trimmed by 1 base and 7 bases, with 7 bases remaining between them. CDR1 is LGHDT and CDR2 is YNNKEL in the germline V gene (reference sequence). Here the CDR3 reads CASSQGTGEAFF. In DNA form, the CDR3 reads TGTGCCAGCAGCCAAGGCACAGGTGAAGCTTTCTTT.

The genes are TRBV5-1 and TRBJ2-1, with a weak D call TRBD1 (6 bases). The CDR3 loop spans 14 amino acids. Germline V gene lookup returns CDR1 SGHRS and CDR2 YFSETQ. Trimming stripped 4 bases from V and 8 bases from J, with 16 bases between. CDR3 sequence: CASSPFSGVDEQFF. The CDR3 DNA is TGCGCCAGCAGCCCTTTTTCAGGGGTGGATGAGCAGTTCTTC.

The rearrangement links TRBV5-4 to TRBJ2-6, with TRBD2 matching over 9 bases. Germline lookup yields CDR1 SGHNT and CDR2 YYREEE (reference sequence). CDR3 length: 18 amino acids. V lost 0 bases to trimming and J lost 0 bases; unmatched junction nucleotides: 4. DNA for the CDR3: TGTGCCAGCAGCTTGGTCGGCGGGGGGGCCTCTGGGGCCAACGTCCTGACTTTC. It translates to CASSLVGGGASGANVLTF.